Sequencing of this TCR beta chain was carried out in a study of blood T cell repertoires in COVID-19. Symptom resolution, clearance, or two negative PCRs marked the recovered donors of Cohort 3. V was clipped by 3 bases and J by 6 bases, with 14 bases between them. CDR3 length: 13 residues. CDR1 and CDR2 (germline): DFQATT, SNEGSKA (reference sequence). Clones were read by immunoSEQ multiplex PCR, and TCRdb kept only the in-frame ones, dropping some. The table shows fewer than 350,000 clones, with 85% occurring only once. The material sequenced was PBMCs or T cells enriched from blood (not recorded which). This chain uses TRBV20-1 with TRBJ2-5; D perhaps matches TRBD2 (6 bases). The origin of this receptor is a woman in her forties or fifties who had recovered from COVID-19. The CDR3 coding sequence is TGCAGTGCTAGTTGGGGGGACGGTCAGACCCAGTACTTC. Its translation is CSASWGDGQTQYF.